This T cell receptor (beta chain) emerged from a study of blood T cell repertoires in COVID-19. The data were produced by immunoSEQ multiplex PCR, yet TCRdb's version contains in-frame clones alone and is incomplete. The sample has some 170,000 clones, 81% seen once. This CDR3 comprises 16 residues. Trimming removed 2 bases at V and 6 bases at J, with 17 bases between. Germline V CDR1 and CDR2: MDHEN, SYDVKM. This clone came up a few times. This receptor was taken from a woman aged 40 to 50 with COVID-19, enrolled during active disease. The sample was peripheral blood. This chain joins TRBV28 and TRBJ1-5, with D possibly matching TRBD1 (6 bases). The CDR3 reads CASSLITAGAGQPQHF. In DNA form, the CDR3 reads TGTGCCAGCAGTTTAATCACCGCGGGGGCCGGTCAGCCCCAGCATTTT.